This section outlines one T cell receptor beta chain sequence together with its context. The sample contains more than one DNA sequence encoding this CDR3. The study ran its PCR with 60 Vbeta and 13 Jbeta primers. Produced via immunoSEQ multiplex PCR; TCRdb's table is partial and in-frame only. Of 100,000 to 150,000 clones in the sample, about 74% were seen once. CDR1 is MNHEY and CDR2 is SVGAGI in the germline V gene. The trim removed 5 bases at V and 3 bases at J, leaving 9 bases unmatched. This CDR3 spans 15 amino acids. This record comes from a study of cytomegalovirus exposure and HLA in healthy donors.

The TCR comes from a woman in her forties or fifties in good health and CMV-seropositive. The sequencing sample was made of PBMCs. This chain uses TRBV6-5 with TRBJ1-1, with 7 positions matching TRBD1. CDR3 nucleotides: TGTGCCAGCAGTAAACAGGGGCTAGGAGACACTGAAGCTTTCTTT. Translated: CASSKQGLGDTEAFF.